The rows below give T cell receptor beta chains drawn from one sample of a study of control samples from healthy donors and cancer patients. This table comes from immunoSEQ multiplex PCR, and its TCRdb copy is limited to in-frame clones, with some not included. The sample lists about 55,000 clones, roughly 95% seen once, with roughly 0.99% in the top ten. Material for sequencing was blood. The source of these receptors is a woman aged 18-30 years in good health. CDR3s include the opening cysteine and the closing phenylalanine or tryptophan. Each record gives: D gene, V gene, clone size, J gene, CDR3 length, CDR3 protein, CDR3 DNA. A D gene is named only where the DNA matches it firmly. Where a row states a size, it is once, few, many or the class of an expanded clone; other rows omit it.

>NA|TRBV7-2|NA|TRBJ2-7|15
CASSLLAIPTYEQYF
TGTGCCAGCAGCTTACTCGCTATCCCGACCTACGAGCAGTACTTC
>NA|TRBV2|NA|TRBJ2-3|14
CAMEVRGVTDTQYF
TGTGCCATGGAGGTCAGGGGGGTCACAGATACGCAGTATTTT
>NA|TRBV6-5|NA|TRBJ2-3|13
CASSYDLGDSQYF
TGTGCCAGCAGTTACGATCTCGGAGACTCGCAGTATTTT
>NA|TRBV7-9|NA|TRBJ1-2|14
CASSLNWGGDGYTF
TGTGCCAGCAGCTTAAATTGGGGTGGCGATGGCTACACCTTC
>NA|TRBV7-2|once|TRBJ1-2|13
CASSETGPYGYTF
TGTGCCAGCAGCGAGACAGGCCCCTATGGCTACACCTTC
>NA|TRBV5-4|NA|TRBJ1-5|16
CASSLGGSSTNQPQHF
TGTGCCAGCAGCTTGGGGGGGTCTTCTACCAATCAGCCCCAGCATTTT
>NA|TRBV5-6|NA|TRBJ1-6|15
CASSLVRGTNSPLHF
TGTGCCAGCAGCTTGGTGCGTGGTACCAATTCACCCCTCCACTTT
>NA|TRBV10-3|NA|TRBJ1-5|12
CAISGGSQPQHF
TGTGCCATCAGCGGGGGGAGTCAGCCCCAGCATTTT
>NA|TRBV7-9|NA|TRBJ1-2|14
CASSLLNRENGYTF
TGTGCCAGCAGCTTATTGAACAGGGAAAATGGCTACACCTTC
>NA|TRBV2|NA|TRBJ1-1|12
CASIQGAGEAFF
TGTGCCAGCATTCAGGGCGCGGGTGAAGCTTTCTTT
>NA|TRBV5-6|NA|TRBJ1-5|15
CASTLSGRYNQPQHF
TGTGCCAGCACGTTGTCCGGGCGGTACAATCAGCCCCAGCATTTT
>TRBD2|TRBV3-1/TRBV3-2|NA|TRBJ2-2|19
CASSQGFRGVNNEHRGAVF
TGTGCCAGCAGCCAAGGATTCCGGGGGGTAAATAACGAACACCGGGGAGCTGTTTTT
>NA|TRBV9|NA|TRBJ2-3|15
CASLLKSTVTDTQYF
TGTGCCAGCCTCCTGAAAAGCACGGTCACAGATACGCAGTATTTT
>TRBD2|TRBV28|NA|TRBJ2-7|15
CASSPLAGGTYEQYF
TGTGCCAGCAGTCCTCTAGCGGGGGGGACCTACGAGCAGTACTTC
>NA|TRBV27|once|TRBJ1-1|12
CASSLGRGEAFF
TGTGCCAGCAGTTTAGGGCGGGGTGAAGCTTTCTTT
>TRBD1|TRBV28|once|TRBJ1-1|14
CASSLLDRALGAFF
TGTGCCAGCAGTTTATTAGACAGGGCGCTGGGAGCTTTCTTT
>NA|TRBV30|NA|TRBJ1-5|16
CAWSVRWGISNQPQHF
TGTGCCTGGAGTGTACGTTGGGGCATAAGCAATCAGCCCCAGCATTTT
>TRBD1|TRBV30|NA|TRBJ1-2|15
CAREDRGPSNYGYTF
TGTGCCCGCGAGGACAGGGGGCCCTCTAACTATGGCTACACCTTC
>NA|TRBV3-1/TRBV3-2|NA|TRBJ2-7|14
CASSHGLVAYEQYF
TGTGCCAGCAGCCATGGATTAGTCGCCTACGAGCAGTACTTC
>NA|TRBV27|NA|TRBJ1-1|14
CASSLPGPHTEAFF
TGTGCCAGCAGCCTACCTGGGCCACACACTGAAGCTTTCTTT
>TRBD2|TRBV3-1/TRBV3-2|NA|TRBJ2-1|16
CASSRGLAGGRNEQFF
TGTGCCAGCAGCCGCGGACTAGCGGGGGGGCGGAATGAGCAGTTCTTC
>TRBD2|TRBV9|once|TRBJ2-7|14
CASSVGGGAYEQYF
TGTGCCAGCAGCGTGGGCGGGGGGGCCTACGAGCAGTACTTC
>TRBD1|TRBV6-6|NA|TRBJ2-1|14
CASRDGQVNNEQFF
TGTGCCAGCAGGGATGGACAGGTGAACAATGAGCAGTTCTTC
>NA|TRBV12-3/TRBV12-4|NA|TRBJ1-5|12
CASSSPGQPQHF
TGTGCCAGCAGTTCACCGGGGCAGCCCCAGCATTTT
>NA|TRBV29-1|NA|TRBJ1-1|13
CSVLSGLNTEAFF
TGCAGCGTATTATCCGGGTTGAACACTGAAGCTTTCTTT
>TRBD1|TRBV14|NA|TRBJ1-2|15
CASSQPGQGAHGYTF
TGTGCCAGCAGCCAACCGGGACAGGGGGCACATGGCTACACCTTC
>TRBD1|TRBV4-1|NA|TRBJ2-3|17
CASSQDAGQGGTDTQYF
TGCGCCAGCAGCCAAGATGCGGGACAGGGAGGCACAGATACGCAGTATTTT
>NA|TRBV4-1|NA|TRBJ1-1|14
CASSHAAGLTEAFF
TGCGCCAGCAGCCATGCCGCAGGTCTCACTGAAGCTTTCTTT